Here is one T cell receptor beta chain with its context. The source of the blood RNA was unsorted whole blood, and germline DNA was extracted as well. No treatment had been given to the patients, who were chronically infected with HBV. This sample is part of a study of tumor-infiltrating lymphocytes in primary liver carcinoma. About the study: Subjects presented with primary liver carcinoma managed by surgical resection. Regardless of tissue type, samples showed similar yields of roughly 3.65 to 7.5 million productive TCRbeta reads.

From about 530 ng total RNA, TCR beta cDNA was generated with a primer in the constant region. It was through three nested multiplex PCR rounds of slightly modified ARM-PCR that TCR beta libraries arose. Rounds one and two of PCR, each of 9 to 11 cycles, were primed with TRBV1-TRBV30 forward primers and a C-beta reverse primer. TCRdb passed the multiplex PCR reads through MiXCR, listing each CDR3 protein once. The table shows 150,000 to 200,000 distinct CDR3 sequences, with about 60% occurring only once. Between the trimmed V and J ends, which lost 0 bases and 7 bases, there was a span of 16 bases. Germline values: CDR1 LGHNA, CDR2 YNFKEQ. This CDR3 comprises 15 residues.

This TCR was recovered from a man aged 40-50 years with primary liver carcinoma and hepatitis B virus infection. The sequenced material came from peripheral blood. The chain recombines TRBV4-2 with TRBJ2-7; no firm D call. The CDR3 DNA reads TGTGCCAGCAGCCAAGATCTTTATGGGATGAATGAGCAGTACTTC. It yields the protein CASSQDLYGMNEQYF.